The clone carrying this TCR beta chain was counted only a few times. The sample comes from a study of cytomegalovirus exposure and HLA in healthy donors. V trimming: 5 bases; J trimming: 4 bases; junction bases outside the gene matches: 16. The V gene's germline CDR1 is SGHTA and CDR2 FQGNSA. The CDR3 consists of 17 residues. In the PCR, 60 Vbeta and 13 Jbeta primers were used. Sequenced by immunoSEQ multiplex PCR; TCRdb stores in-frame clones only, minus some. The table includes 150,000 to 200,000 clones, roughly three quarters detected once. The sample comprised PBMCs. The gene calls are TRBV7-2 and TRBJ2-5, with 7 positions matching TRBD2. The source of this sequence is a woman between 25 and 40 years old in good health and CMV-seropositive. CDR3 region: CASSPPTWEGSAETQYF. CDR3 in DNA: TGTGCCAGCAGCCCCCCGACATGGGAGGGGAGCGCAGAGACCCAGTACTTC.